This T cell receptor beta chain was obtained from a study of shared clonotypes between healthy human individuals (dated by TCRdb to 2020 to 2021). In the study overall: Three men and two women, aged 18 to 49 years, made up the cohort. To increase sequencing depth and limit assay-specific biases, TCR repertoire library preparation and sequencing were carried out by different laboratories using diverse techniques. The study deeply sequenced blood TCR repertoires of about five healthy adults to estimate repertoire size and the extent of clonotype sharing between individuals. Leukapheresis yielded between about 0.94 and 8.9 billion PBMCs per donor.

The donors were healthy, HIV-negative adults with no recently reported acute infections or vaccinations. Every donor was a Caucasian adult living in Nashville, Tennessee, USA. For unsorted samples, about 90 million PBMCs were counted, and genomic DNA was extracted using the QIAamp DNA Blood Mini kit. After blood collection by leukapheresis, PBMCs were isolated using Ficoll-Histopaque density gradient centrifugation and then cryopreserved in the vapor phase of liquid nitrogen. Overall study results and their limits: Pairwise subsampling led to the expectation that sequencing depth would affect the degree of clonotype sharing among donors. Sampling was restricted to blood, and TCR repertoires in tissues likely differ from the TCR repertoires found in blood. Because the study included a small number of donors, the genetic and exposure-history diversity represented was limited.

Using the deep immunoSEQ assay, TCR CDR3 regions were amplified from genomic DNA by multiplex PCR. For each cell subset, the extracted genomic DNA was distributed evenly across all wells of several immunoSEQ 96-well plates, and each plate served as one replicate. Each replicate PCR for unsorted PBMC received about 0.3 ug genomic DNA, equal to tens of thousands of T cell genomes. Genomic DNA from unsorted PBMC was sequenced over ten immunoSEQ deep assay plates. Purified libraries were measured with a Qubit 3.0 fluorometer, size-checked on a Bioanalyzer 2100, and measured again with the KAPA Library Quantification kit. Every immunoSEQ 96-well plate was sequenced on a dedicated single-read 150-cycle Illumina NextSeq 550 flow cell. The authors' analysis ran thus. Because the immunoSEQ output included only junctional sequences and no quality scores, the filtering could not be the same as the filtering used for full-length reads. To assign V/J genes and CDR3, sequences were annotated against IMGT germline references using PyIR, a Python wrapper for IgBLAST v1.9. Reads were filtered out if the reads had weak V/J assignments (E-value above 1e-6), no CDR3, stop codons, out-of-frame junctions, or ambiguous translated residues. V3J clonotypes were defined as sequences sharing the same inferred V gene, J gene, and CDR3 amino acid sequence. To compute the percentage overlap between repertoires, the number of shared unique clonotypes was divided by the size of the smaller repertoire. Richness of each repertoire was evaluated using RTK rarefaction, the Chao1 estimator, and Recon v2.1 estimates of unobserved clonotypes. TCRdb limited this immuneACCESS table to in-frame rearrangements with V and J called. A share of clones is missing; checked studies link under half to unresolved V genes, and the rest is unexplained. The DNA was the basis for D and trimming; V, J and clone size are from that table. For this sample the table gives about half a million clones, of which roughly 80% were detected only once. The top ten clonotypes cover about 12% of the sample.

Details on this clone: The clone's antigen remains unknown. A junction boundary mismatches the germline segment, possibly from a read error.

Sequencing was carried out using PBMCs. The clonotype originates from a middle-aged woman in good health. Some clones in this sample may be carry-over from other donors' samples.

Here the CDR3 is given as CANSLGRETQYF. The sequence in DNA is TGTGCCAACAGCTTGGGGCGAGAGACCCAGTACTTC. The rearranged segments are TRBV11-2 and TRBJ2-5; possibly the D gene is TRBD1, per 5 matching bases. The germline V gene gives CDR1 as SGHAT and CDR2 as FQNNGV. From its cysteine to its phenylalanine, the CDR3 spans 12 amino acids. The kept DNA is CDR3 alone, 36 bases in frame from the first base.